This TCR beta chain was recovered during a study of OX40 agonist ivuxolimab in advanced cancers. The assay was immunoSEQ multiplex PCR, and TCRdb's table has in-frame clones only and misses some. This sample yields about 40,000 clones, of which about 91% are seen a single time; 20% to 25% belongs to the top ten. This CDR3 comprises 14 residues. V was shortened by 5 bases and J by 5 bases, with 16 bases between the two germline ends. Germline CDR1 reads LNHNV; CDR2 reads YYDKDF (reference sequence). The chain is built from TRBV15 and TRBJ2-7; no clear D. Sequences were derived from CD4+ or CD8+ T cells sorted from blood, sampled in a trial of the OX40 agonist ivuxolimab. The receptor's source is an adult with an advanced solid tumor such as melanoma, head and neck, liver or kidney cancer. The CDR3 DNA follows: TGTGCCACCAGCCACATTTCTGGGTTTCACGAGCAGTACTTC. Protein: CATSHISGFHEQYF.